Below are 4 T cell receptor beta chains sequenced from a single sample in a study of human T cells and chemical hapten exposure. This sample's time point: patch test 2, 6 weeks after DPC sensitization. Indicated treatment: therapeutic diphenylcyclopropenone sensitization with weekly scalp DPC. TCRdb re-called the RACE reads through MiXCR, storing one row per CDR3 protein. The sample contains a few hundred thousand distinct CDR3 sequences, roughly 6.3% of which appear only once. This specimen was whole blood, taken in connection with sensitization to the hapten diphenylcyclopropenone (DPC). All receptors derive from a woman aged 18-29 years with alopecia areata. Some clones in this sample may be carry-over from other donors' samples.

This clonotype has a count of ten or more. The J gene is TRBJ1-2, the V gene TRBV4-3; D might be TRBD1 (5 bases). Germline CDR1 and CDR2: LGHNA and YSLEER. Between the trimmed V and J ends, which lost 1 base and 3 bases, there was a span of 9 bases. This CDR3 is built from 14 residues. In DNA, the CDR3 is TGCGCCAGCAGCCAAGCCAGGGCATACTATGGCTACACCTTC. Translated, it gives CASSQARAYYGYTF.

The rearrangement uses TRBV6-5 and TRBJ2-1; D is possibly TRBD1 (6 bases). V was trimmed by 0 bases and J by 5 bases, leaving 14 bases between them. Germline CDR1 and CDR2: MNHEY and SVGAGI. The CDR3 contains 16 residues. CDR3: CASSYSSTGNDNEQFF. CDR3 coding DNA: TGTGCCAGCAGTTACTCGAGTACAGGGAACGACAATGAGCAGTTCTTC.

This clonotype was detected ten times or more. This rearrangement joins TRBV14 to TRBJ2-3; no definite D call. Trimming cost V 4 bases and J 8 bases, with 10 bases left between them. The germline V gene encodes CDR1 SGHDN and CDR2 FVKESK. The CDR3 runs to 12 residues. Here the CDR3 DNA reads TGTGCCAGCAGCCCCTCACTAATTACGCAGTATTTT. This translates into CASSPSLITQYF.

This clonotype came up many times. The CDR3 is CSASPGGRGQPQHF. Here the CDR3 DNA reads TGCAGTGCTAGTCCCGGGGGCAGAGGTCAGCCCCAGCATTTT. The V call is TRBV20-1, the J call TRBJ1-5; D is perhaps TRBD1 (6 bases). CDR3 length: 14 amino acids. V was pared by 3 bases and J by 6 bases, with 15 bases between. Germline loops: CDR1 DFQATT, CDR2 SNEGSKA (reference sequence).